This T cell receptor (beta chain) derives from a study of blood T cells in healthy people across ages. Notes on this clonotype: Antigen specificity is unknown.

The CDR3 runs to 13 residues. Findings and limits, study-wide: Possibly, changes in expanded clonotypes were confounded because donor CMV status was unknown. There were more naive CD4+ cells and higher diversity in long-lived donors than in aged donors.

Using a J-beta primer mix together with a sample-barcoded 5' primer, a second PCR was run for roughly 7 to 12 cycles. Paired-end reads containing CDR3 totaled no fewer than 3 million for each sample. TCRdb ran MiXCR on the 5' RACE reads and lists one entry per CDR3 protein. The table records about 670,000 distinct CDR3 sequences, 40% to 50% of them present only once. Material for sequencing was blood. The rearrangement uses TRBV12-3 or TRBV12-4 and TRBJ2-4, with 9 bases matching TRBD2. The J call is doubtful: the DNA matches TRBJ2-7 better. The source is an elderly man in good health. This chain's CDR3 is CASSPGLAAEQYF. Here the CDR3 DNA reads TGTGCCAGCAGTCCGGGACTAGCAGCCGAGCAGTACTTC.